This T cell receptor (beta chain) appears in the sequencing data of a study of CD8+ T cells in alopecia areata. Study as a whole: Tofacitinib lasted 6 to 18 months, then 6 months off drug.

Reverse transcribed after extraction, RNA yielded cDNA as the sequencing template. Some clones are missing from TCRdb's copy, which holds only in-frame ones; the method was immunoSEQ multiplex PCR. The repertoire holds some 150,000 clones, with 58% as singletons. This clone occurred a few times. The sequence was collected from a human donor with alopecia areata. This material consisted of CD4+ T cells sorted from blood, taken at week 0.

CDR3 residues: CSVGTSGGAEQFF. The CDR3 DNA is TGCAGCGTTGGGACTAGCGGGGGGGCGGAACAGTTCTTC. The rearrangement uses TRBV29-1 and TRBJ2-1; 15 positions agree with TRBD2. V dropped 4 bases and J dropped 13; count of bases not matched to a gene: 5. The CDR3 length is 13 residues. CDR1 is SQVTM, CDR2 ANQGSEA, per germline.